The 30 T cell receptor beta chains listed next were all sequenced from one sample in a study of blood T cells in healthy people across ages. It was with a sample-barcoded 5' primer and a J-beta primer mix that a second PCR of roughly 6 to 12 cycles was run. MiXCR, applied by TCRdb to the 5' RACE reads, yields one record per CDR3 protein. This table holds under 2 million distinct CDR3 sequences, roughly a third found once. The material sequenced was blood. The source is a woman in her thirties in good health.

This clonotype was counted between two and nine times. The chain joins TRBV14 to TRBJ2-7; D assignment may be TRBD1 or TRBD2 (5 bases each). Germline CDR1 is SGHDN and CDR2 is FVKESK. V lost 2 bases and J lost 0, with 11 bases in between. CDR3 length equals 15 residues. CDR3: CASSQLGESSYEQYF. The DNA of the CDR3 is TGTGCCAGCAGCCAACTGGGGGAGAGCTCCTACGAGCAGTACTTC.

The rearrangement links TRBV29-1 to TRBJ1-1; D is ambiguous. Germline loops: CDR1 SQVTM, CDR2 ANQGSEA. The CDR3 spans 13 residues. V dropped 3 bases and J dropped 11 bases, with 19 bases sitting between them. CDR3 coding DNA: TGCAGCGTTGATTCCGGTCCCGGGGTCGGGGCTTTCTTT. Amino acid sequence: CSVDSGPGVGAFF. The full variable domain, its missing parts supplied by reference TRBV29-1 and TRBJ1-1, is SAVISQKPSRDICQRGTSLTIQCQVDSQVTMMFWYRQQPGQSLTLIATANQGSEATYESGFVIDKFPISRPNLTFSTLTVSNMSPEDSSIYLCSVDSGPGVGAFFGQGTRLTVV.

This clonotype was counted between two and nine times. The rearrangement uses TRBV7-9 and TRBJ2-7, with D hard to call. This CDR3 has 16 amino acids. V lost 5 bases and J 4 bases, leaving 21 bases between the germline ends. Germline-derived CDR1 and CDR2 are SEHNR and FQNEAQ (reference sequence). Written as DNA, the CDR3 is TGTGCCAGCAGCCCCCCTCGAACTCTATCCGGATACGAGCAGTACTTC. Translating it yields CASSPPRTLSGYEQYF.

In this sample, this clonotype turned up a few times. The junction departs from the called germline gene at one end, perhaps through a read error. This chain joins TRBV11-2 and TRBJ2-7; the D is unclear. Germline V gene lookup returns CDR1 SGHAT and CDR2 FQNNGV. There are 14 residues in the CDR3. CDR3 in amino acids: CASNLDLLSYEQYF. The CDR3 DNA follows: TGTGCCAGCAACTTAGACCTCCTAAGCTACGAGCAGTACTTC.

The chain combines TRBV20-1 with TRBJ2-5; TRBD1 agrees at 9 bases. Unmatched junction bases numbered 6, after V lost 6 bases and J lost 4 bases. The CDR3 extends over 13 amino acids. Looked up from germline, CDR1 is DFQATT and CDR2 is SNEGSKA (reference sequence). The CDR3 DNA sequence: TGCAGTGCGCCGACGGACAGGGGAGAGACCCAGTACTTC. It encodes CSAPTDRGETQYF.

The chain recombines TRBV20-1 with TRBJ1-4, with D uncertain. Looked up from germline, CDR1 is DFQATT and CDR2 is SNEGSKA (reference sequence). The V and J ends lost 0 bases and 7 bases respectively, with 12 bases between them. CDR3 length: 14 amino acids. The CDR3 bases are TGCAGTGCTAGAGATTTCCGGGTTGGTGAAAAACTGTTTTTT. This gives the protein CSARDFRVGEKLFF.

For the CDR3, the DNA is TGCGCCAGCAGCCAAGTACCGCTAATAAATTCACCCCTCCACTTT. Translation gives CASSQVPLINSPLHF. J is TRBJ1-6 and V is TRBV4-1, with D hard to call. The CDR3 is 15 residues long. V was clipped by 1 base and J by 7 bases, with 11 bases between them. The germline CDR1 and CDR2 sequences are MGHRA and YSYEKL.

The rearrangement uses TRBV9 and TRBJ2-5; a possible D gene is TRBD2 (7 bases). Trimming cost V 3 bases and J 2 bases, with 23 bases left between them. The V gene's germline CDR1 is SGDLS and CDR2 YYNGEE. The CDR3 loop spans 18 amino acids. CDR3 in amino acids: CASSAIGGGMGTQETQYF. The DNA for the CDR3 is TGTGCCAGCAGCGCCATAGGGGGGGGTATGGGGACTCAAGAGACCCAGTACTTC.

The chain couples TRBV12-3 or TRBV12-4 to TRBJ1-1; perhaps TRBD1 as D (6 bases). Trimming pared 5 bases from V and 10 bases from J, leaving 11 bases between. The CDR3 runs 11 residues. The DNA for the CDR3 is TGTGCCAGCAGTGGGGGCTCTCCAGCTTTCTTT. Protein sequence: CASSGGSPAFF.

In DNA form, the CDR3 reads TGTGCCAGCAGCCAAGGAAGTACAGCGTATGGCTACACCTTC. Translation gives CASSQGSTAYGYTF. J is TRBJ1-2 and V is TRBV3-1; D is undetermined. The CDR3 loop spans 14 amino acids. In germline, CDR1 is LGHDT, CDR2 YNNKEL (reference sequence). Trimming left V 1 base short and J 5 bases short, with 11 bases between. The full variable domain, completed using reference TRBV3-1 and TRBJ1-2, is DTAVSQTPKYLVTQMGNDKSIKCEQNLGHDTMYWYKQDSKKFLKIMFSYNNKELIINETVPNRFSPKSPDKAHLNLHINSLELGDSAVYFCASSQGSTAYGYTFGSGTRLTVV.

This clonotype was detected a few times. Germline and junction disagree at one end, which may indicate a read error. The rearrangement joins TRBV12-3 or TRBV12-4 to TRBJ1-1; D is ambiguous. This CDR3 comprises 15 residues. CDR3 residues: CASSLALGPNTEAFF. The CDR3 region has the DNA TGTGCCAGCAGCTTAGCTCTCGGCCCGAACACTGAAGCTTTCTTT.

This clonotype was seen at least ten times. The J gene is TRBJ2-7, the V gene TRBV27; D is perhaps TRBD2 (5 bases). CDR3 length equals 13 residues. Deletions cut 6 bases from V and 2 bases from J, with 11 bases between. In germline, CDR1 is MNHEY, CDR2 SMNVEV (reference sequence). CDR3 in amino acids: CASSSGLTYEQYF. The CDR3 DNA reads as TGTGCCAGCAGCTCCGGACTGACCTACGAGCAGTACTTC.

This clonotype has more than one count but fewer than ten. The J gene is TRBJ1-2, the V gene TRBV28; tentatively, D is TRBD1 (5 bases). CDR1 MDHEN and CDR2 SYDVKM come from the germline V gene. The CDR3 consists of 17 residues. V lost 4 bases and J 7 bases, leaving 25 bases between the germline ends. CDR3 DNA: TGTGCCAGCAGTTCCGGGGGGTCACCCGGATTTCTGCTTGGCTACACCTTC. Amino acid sequence: CASSSGGSPGFLLGYTF.

The rearrangement links TRBV6-1 to TRBJ1-5; TRBD1 aligns across 8 bases. J gave up 7 bases and V 7 bases, and 9 bases lay outside the gene matches. This CDR3 has 14 amino acids. CDR1 and CDR2 from the germline V gene are MNHNS and SASEGT. CDR3 DNA: TGTGCCAGCATTCCAGGGGGCTTGGGGCAGCCCCAGCATTTT. This translates into CASIPGGLGQPQHF.

This clonotype was seen more than once but under ten times. One end of the junction varies from germline; a read error may be responsible. V gene TRBV4-1 combines with J gene TRBJ2-2; 7 bases align to TRBD1. Germline values: CDR1 MGHRA, CDR2 YSYEKL. This CDR3 is built from 15 residues. In DNA form, the CDR3 reads TGCGCCAGCACCCAATTGACAGGGCTTAGCGGGGAGCTGTTTTTT. Protein: CASTQLTGLSGELFF.

This rearrangement joins TRBV28 to TRBJ1-1; D may be TRBD1 (6 bases). Trimming cost V 6 bases and J 6 bases, with 11 bases left between them. CDR1 and CDR2 from the germline V gene are MDHEN and SYDVKM. This CDR3 is built from 12 residues. CDR3 nucleotides: TGTGCCAGCAGCTACAGGGATCCTGAAGCTTTCTTT. This encodes CASSYRDPEAFF.

This clonotype was recorded at least ten times. The J gene is TRBJ2-3, the V gene TRBV10-3, with D unresolved. The germline gives CDR1 ENHRY, CDR2 SYGVKD. Trimming shortened V by 4 bases and J by 6 bases, and 11 bases separated the two germline ends. CDR3 length equals 13 residues. The CDR3 DNA follows: TGTGCCATCAGTGGCTCCTCGTGGGATACGCAGTATTTT. Its protein is CAISGSSWDTQYF.

Turning to this clonotype: An end of the junction differs from the germline gene, which may be a read error. The rearrangement joins TRBV29-1 to TRBJ2-1; a weak D match, TRBD2 (6 bases). From germline, CDR1 is SQVTM and CDR2 ANQGSEA. CDR3 length equals 13 residues. The CDR3 nucleotides are TGCAGTGTTGTCCCCACTAGCCGCAATGAGCAGTTCTTC. Its protein product is CSVVPTSRNEQFF.

V is TRBV11-2 and J is TRBJ2-5; the D gene is possibly TRBD2 (5 bases). Trimming cost V 2 bases and J 5 bases, with 12 bases left between them. The CDR3 sequence is 14 residues long. Germline lookup yields CDR1 SGHAT and CDR2 FQNNGV. In nucleotides, the CDR3 is TGTGCCAGCAGCTTAACTGAGGGCAAGGAGACCCAGTACTTC. Its protein product is CASSLTEGKETQYF. Drawing the rest from reference TRBV11-2 and TRBJ2-5, the complete variable domain is EAGVAQSPRYKIIEKRQSVAFWCNPISGHATLYWYQQILGQGPKLLIQFQNNGVVDDSQLPKDRFSAERLKGVDSTLKIQPAKLEDSAVYLCASSLTEGKETQYFGPGTRLLVL.

This clonotype has just a few counts. The chain uses TRBV13 and TRBJ2-5; unclear D gene. V was cut by 2 bases and J by 3 bases, with 10 bases left in between. The CDR3 has 14 amino acids. In germline, CDR1 is PRHDT, CDR2 FYEKMQ (reference sequence). CDR3 protein: CASSLNPGKETQYF. The CDR3 region has the DNA TGTGCCAGCAGCTTAAACCCTGGGAAAGAGACCCAGTACTTC. Full variable domain (rest looked up from reference TRBV13 and TRBJ2-5): AAGVIQSPRHLIKEKRETATLKCYPIPRHDTVYWYQQGPGQDPQFLISFYEKMQSDKGSIPDRFSAQQFSDYHSELNMSSLELGDSALYFCASSLNPGKETQYFGPGTRLLVL.

This clonotype has at least ten counts. This chain uses TRBV15 with TRBJ2-1, with TRBD2 as a possible D gene (6 bases). CDR1 is LNHNV and CDR2 is YYDKDF in the germline V gene (reference sequence). The CDR3 length is 16 residues. V gave up 2 bases and J gave up 5 bases, with 16 bases separating them. This chain's CDR3 is CATSRPRGRPDNEQFF. The CDR3 DNA is TGTGCCACCAGCAGACCGCGGGGTCGGCCCGACAATGAGCAGTTCTTC.

There are a few counts of this clonotype. This rearrangement joins TRBV29-1 to TRBJ1-2; possibly TRBD1 for D (5 bases). Germline CDR1 is SQVTM and CDR2 is ANQGSEA. The CDR3 consists of 13 residues. Trimming cost V 3 bases and J 6 bases, with 14 bases left between them. The CDR3, as DNA: TGCAGCGTTGATTGGGGACTCCTTAATGGCTACACCTTC. Its protein is CSVDWGLLNGYTF.

This clonotype has only a few counts. This rearrangement joins TRBV7-9 to TRBJ2-1; D possibly corresponds to TRBD2 (5 bases). The V and J ends lost 1 base and 7 bases respectively, with 8 bases between them. The germline CDR1 and CDR2 sequences are SEHNR and FQNEAQ (reference sequence). This CDR3 contains 13 residues. CDR3 in amino acids: CASSLELVNEQFF. In DNA form, the CDR3 reads TGTGCCAGCAGCTTAGAACTAGTAAATGAGCAGTTCTTC.

The chain recombines TRBV2 with TRBJ1-2, with D unclear. The CDR3 is made up of 11 amino acids. The germline V gene has CDR1 SNHLY and CDR2 FYNNEI. With 1 base removed from V and 9 bases from J, the gap between germline ends came to 6 bases. CDR3 in amino acids: CASSEGLSYTF. CDR3 DNA sequence: TGTGCCAGCAGTGAAGGCTTGAGCTACACCTTC.

This clonotype was counted a few times. The chain links TRBV4-1 to TRBJ2-3; TRBD2 aligns across 10 bases. V was clipped by 1 base and J by 5 bases; unmatched bases: 9. CDR1 and CDR2 (germline): MGHRA, YSYEKL. This CDR3 has 17 residues. The chain's CDR3 is CASSQVVLAGEGDTQYF. DNA of the CDR3: TGCGCCAGCAGCCAAGTGGTCCTAGCGGGGGAAGGAGATACGCAGTATTTT.

This clonotype was counted a few times. The chain employs TRBV27 and TRBJ2-7; D may be TRBD1 (5 bases). Germline V gene data show CDR1 as MNHEY and CDR2 as SMNVEV (reference sequence). V dropped 1 base and J dropped 4 bases, with 11 bases sitting between them. The CDR3 is made up of 14 amino acids. The CDR3 coding sequence is TGTGCCAGCAGTTTATTAAGACAGAGTTACGAGCAGTACTTC. Encoded protein: CASSLLRQSYEQYF.

The chain employs TRBV2 and TRBJ1-6; 8 bases line up with TRBD1. Germline V gene sequence: CDR1 SNHLY, CDR2 FYNNEI. There are 15 residues in the CDR3. The V and J ends lost 6 bases and 7 bases, in that order; junction bases with no gene match: 8. CDR3 in amino acids: CASSRNRGDNSPLHF. The CDR3 DNA follows: TGTGCCAGCAGCCGAAACAGGGGGGACAATTCACCCCTCCACTTT.

J is TRBJ2-7 and V is TRBV7-9; TRBD2 matches 8 bases. The CDR3 loop spans 17 amino acids. The ends lost 5 bases at V and 1 base at J; junction bases unmatched: 13. CDR1 is SEHNR, CDR2 FQNEAQ, per germline (reference sequence). The CDR3 region is CASSIVRGGVVSYEQYF. In nucleotides, the CDR3 is TGTGCCAGCAGCATCGTCCGGGGGGGCGTTGTATCCTACGAGCAGTACTTC.

This chain links TRBV5-5 with TRBJ2-7, with D perhaps TRBD1 (6 bases). Germline V CDR1 and CDR2: SGHKS, YYEKEE (reference sequence). Trimming cost V 4 bases and J 11 bases, with 13 bases left between them. The CDR3 extends over 11 amino acids. This CDR3 is CASSPDRKEYF. DNA for the CDR3: TGTGCCAGCAGCCCGGACAGAAAGGAGTACTTC.

Note on this clonotype: Germline is not matched at one junction end, which may reflect a read error. The chain carries TRBV28 and TRBJ2-1; 9 bases are a match to TRBD2. The CDR3 totals 16 residues. The germline V gene has CDR1 MDHEN and CDR2 SYDVKM. The CDR3 loop reads CASSSSGTSSCNEQFF. The CDR3 DNA follows: TGTGCCAGCAGTTCTAGCGGGACCAGCTCCTGCAATGAGCAGTTCTTC.